The source of this T cell receptor beta chain is a study of identifying expanded T cells in peripheral blood. Study results and caveats: Variance in clone template counts between approximately two-week samples significantly increased with total template count across all healthy donors.

Measured with immunoSEQ multiplex PCR; TCRdb has only the in-frame clones, and not every one. The profile shows tens of thousands of clones, around 90% of them singletons. No infections or other immune events were documented during collection. Per germline, CDR1 GTSNPN and CDR2 SVGIG (reference sequence). The CDR3 totals 14 residues. Trimming cost V 3 bases and J 4 bases; bases outside gene matches: 6. In the case of this clone: Its antigen is unknown.

Source material: blood. This TCR came from a person aged 18 to 70 in good health. The V call is TRBV30, the J call TRBJ2-7; 10 nucleotides line up with TRBD2. This CDR3 is CAWRGAGGIYEQYF. The CDR3 region has the DNA TGTGCCTGGAGGGGAGCGGGAGGGATTTACGAGCAGTACTTC.